A selection of T cell receptor beta chains follows, all from one sample in a study of T cell clusters in autoimmune cytopenias. Each CDR3 protein gets one entry in TCRdb, which reprocessed the multiplex PCR reads and gives no DNA. The ten most abundant clones cover over 20% of a sample with roughly 4,000 distinct CDR3 sequences. Sequencing was carried out using peripheral blood. The source is a human donor with an autoimmune cytopenia or autoimmune hepatitis (not recorded which). The CDR3 runs from the conserved cysteine through the conserved F or W. Size is omitted from some rows. Given values are once, few, many or a class for expanded clones.

cdr3_length clone_size j_call v_call cdr3_aa
17 medium-sized TRBJ2-1 TRBV19 CASSMRAPGLAEDEQFF
12 medium-sized TRBJ2-3 TRBV12-3/TRBV12-4 CASSESTDTQYF
16 . TRBJ2-5 TRBV21-1 CASSKDPLAEQETQYF
11 medium-sized TRBJ2-5 TRBV12-3/TRBV12-4 CASSMQETQYF
13 medium-sized TRBJ2-7 TRBV30 CAWSFRGIDEQYF
15 . TRBJ2-1 TRBV11-2 CASSPHAGGPIFSFF
16 . TRBJ1-4 TRBV11-1 CASSWDGTARNEKLFF
15 . TRBJ1-2 TRBV4-2 CASSRSGGGLYGYTF
13 medium-sized TRBJ1-2 TRBV19 CASTETGVDGYTF
14 medium-sized TRBJ1-6 TRBV19 CASSIGTGNSPLHF
11 medium-sized TRBJ2-7 TRBV30 CAWSAGIEQYF
13 medium-sized TRBJ1-3 TRBV18 CASSASDGNTIYF
17 . TRBJ2-1 TRBV5-5 CASSLTSGRASGNEQFF
13 medium-sized TRBJ2-3 TRBV5-4 CASSREPADTQYF
15 . TRBJ2-7 TRBV15 CATSRGQGASYEQYF
13 medium-sized TRBJ2-1 TRBV5-1 CASSLTGESEQFF
14 . TRBJ1-1 TRBV10-3 CAISEWGQDTEAFF
18 . TRBJ2-6 TRBV5-1 CASSSAPGQGAGANVLTF
16 medium-sized TRBJ1-1 TRBV12-3/TRBV12-4 CASSLEGVWLNTEAFF
15 medium-sized TRBJ1-2 TRBV19 CASSRTGISIYGYTF
15 medium-sized TRBJ2-1 TRBV6-5 CASKLTSGAYNEQFF
15 . TRBJ1-3 TRBV7-9 CASSALLGWGNTIYF
15 medium-sized TRBJ2-5 TRBV30 CAWSSWGETQETQYF
16 medium-sized TRBJ1-2 TRBV6-5 CASSSPGQGIKNGYTF
14 medium-sized TRBJ1-1 TRBV30 CAFRGRGMNTEAFF
17 medium-sized TRBJ2-7 TRBV6-5 CASSYIGTSGSFNEQYF
17 . TRBJ1-5 TRBV20-1 CSARARVLGQGDQPQHF
15 . TRBJ1-6 TRBV20-1 CSATEGGAYNSPLHF
16 medium-sized TRBJ2-5 TRBV19 CASSIVPLAGEETQYF
15 medium-sized TRBJ1-2 TRBV12-3/TRBV12-4 CASSLTRAGGYGYTF
15 medium-sized TRBJ2-3 TRBV24-1 CATSAPTDETDTQYF
16 . TRBJ1-6 TRBV4-3 CASSQPRLGAKSPLHF
15 . TRBJ2-1 TRBV28 CATGAYEGPWNEQFF
15 medium-sized TRBJ2-1 TRBV6-5 CASSPGSGVYNEQFF
14 . TRBJ2-3 TRBV7-9 CASSLRDGTDTQYF